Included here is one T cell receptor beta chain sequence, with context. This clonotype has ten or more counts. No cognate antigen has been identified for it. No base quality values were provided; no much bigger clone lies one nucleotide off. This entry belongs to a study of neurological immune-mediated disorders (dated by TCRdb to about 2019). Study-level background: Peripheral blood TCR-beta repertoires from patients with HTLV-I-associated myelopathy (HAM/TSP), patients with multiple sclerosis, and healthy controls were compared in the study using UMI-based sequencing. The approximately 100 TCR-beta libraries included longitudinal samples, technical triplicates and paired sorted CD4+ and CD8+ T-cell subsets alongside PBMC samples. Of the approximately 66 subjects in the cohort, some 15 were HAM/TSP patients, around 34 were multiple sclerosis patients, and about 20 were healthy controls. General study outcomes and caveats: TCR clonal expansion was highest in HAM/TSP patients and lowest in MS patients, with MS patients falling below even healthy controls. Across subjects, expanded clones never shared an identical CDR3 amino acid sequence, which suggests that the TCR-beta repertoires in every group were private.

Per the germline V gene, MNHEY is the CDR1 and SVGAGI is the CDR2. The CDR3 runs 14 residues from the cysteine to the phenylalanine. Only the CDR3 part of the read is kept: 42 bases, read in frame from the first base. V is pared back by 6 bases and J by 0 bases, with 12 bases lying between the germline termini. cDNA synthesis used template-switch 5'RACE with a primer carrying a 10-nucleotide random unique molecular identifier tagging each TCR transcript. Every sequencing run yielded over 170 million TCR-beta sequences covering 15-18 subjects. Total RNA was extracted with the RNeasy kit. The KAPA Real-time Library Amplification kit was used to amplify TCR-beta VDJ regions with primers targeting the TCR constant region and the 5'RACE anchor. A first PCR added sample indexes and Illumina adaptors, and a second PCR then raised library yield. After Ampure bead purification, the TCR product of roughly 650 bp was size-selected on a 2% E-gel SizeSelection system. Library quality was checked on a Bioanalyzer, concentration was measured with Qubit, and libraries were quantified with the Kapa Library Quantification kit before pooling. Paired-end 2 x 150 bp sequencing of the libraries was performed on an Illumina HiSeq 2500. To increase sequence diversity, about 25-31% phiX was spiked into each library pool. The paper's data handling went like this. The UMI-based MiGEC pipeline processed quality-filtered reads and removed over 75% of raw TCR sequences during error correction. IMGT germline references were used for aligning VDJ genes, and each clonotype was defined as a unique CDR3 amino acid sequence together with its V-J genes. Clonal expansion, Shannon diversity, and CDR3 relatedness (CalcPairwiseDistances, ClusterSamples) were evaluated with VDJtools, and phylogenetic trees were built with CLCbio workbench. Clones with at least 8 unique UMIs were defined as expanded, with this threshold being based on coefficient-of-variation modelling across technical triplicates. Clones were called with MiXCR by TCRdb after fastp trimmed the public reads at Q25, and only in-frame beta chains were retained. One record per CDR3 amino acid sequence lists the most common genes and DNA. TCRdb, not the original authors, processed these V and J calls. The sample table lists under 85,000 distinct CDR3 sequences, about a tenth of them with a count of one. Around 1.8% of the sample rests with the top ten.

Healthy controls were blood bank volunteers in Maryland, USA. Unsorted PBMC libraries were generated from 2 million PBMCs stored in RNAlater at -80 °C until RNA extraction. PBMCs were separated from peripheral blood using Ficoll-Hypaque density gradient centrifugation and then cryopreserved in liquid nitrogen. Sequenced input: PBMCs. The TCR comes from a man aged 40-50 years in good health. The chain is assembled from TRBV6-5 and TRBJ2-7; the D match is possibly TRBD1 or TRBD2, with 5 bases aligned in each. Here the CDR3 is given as CASSRDAFSYEQYF. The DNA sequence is TGTGCCAGCAGCCGGGACGCATTCTCCTACGAGCAGTACTTC.